This T cell receptor beta chain was identified in a study of early T cells in non-severe SARS-CoV-2 infection. Overall study: Sequencing of unsorted whole blood was done on bulk RNA, leaving chains unpaired.

This clonotype was detected a few times. Individual cDNA molecules each received unique molecular identifiers attached to them. TCRdb re-analysed the 5' RACE reads in MiXCR, keeping a single row per CDR3 protein. The sample includes 35,000 to 50,000 distinct CDR3 sequences, less than 30% of them seen just once. The CDR3 loop spans 13 amino acids. Trimming at V came to 2 bases and at J to 4 bases, leaving 3 bases not matched to a gene. CDR1 is SQVTM and CDR2 is ANQGSEA in the germline V gene. This chain links TRBV29-1 with TRBJ1-2; 8 bases match TRBD1. This TCR came from an adult who was a healthcare worker with PCR-confirmed SARS-CoV-2 infection or an uninfected control (not recorded which). The starting material was whole blood, obtained at baseline. The CDR3 nucleotides are TGCAGCGTTGAACCGGGACAGGCCTATGGCTACACCTTC. Amino acid sequence: CSVEPGQAYGYTF.